The next 30 T cell receptor beta chains were all read from a single sample in a study of T cell changes during pregnancy in multiple sclerosis. The assay was immunoSEQ multiplex PCR, and TCRdb's table has in-frame clones only and misses some. The repertoire consists of approximately 100,000 clones, with around 90% occurring once and the leading ten covering approximately 1.2%. The sample here was peripheral blood, taken in the second trimester of pregnancy. These receptor sequences come from a female donor with multiple sclerosis, enrolled in a pregnancy study.

The J gene is TRBJ2-7, the V gene TRBV6-5, with 11 bases fitting TRBD2. Unmatched junction bases numbered 3, after V lost 5 bases and J lost 3 bases. The V gene's germline CDR1 is MNHEY and CDR2 SVGAGI. The CDR3 has 14 residues. The CDR3 DNA reads TGTGCCAGCAGTCCGGGACTAGCGGACTACGAGCAGTACTTC. It codes for CASSPGLADYEQYF.

The chain combines TRBV19 with TRBJ1-2; TRBD1 agrees at 9 bases. J was trimmed by 6 bases and V by 4 bases; bases with no gene match: 3. The CDR3 consists of 13 residues. Germline assignment: CDR1 LNHDA and CDR2 SQIVND (reference sequence). The DNA for the CDR3 is TGTGCCAGTAGTACGGGACAGGGAGATGGCTACACCTTC. Protein product: CASSTGQGDGYTF.

The chain uses TRBV6-5 and TRBJ2-3; 8 positions agree with TRBD1. Germline trimming cut 6 bases from V and 6 bases from J; bases unmatched to any gene: 8. Germline lookup yields CDR1 MNHEY and CDR2 SVGAGI. The CDR3 loop spans 14 amino acids. In DNA form, the CDR3 reads TGTGCCAGCAGAAGGCAGGGGGCTACGGATACGCAGTATTTT. Translated, it gives CASRRQGATDTQYF.

The rearrangement uses TRBV6-1 and TRBJ2-7; D is unclear. The length of the CDR3 is 14 residues. Germline V lookup: CDR1 MNHNS, CDR2 SASEGT. The ends were cut back, 4 bases at V and 2 bases at J, with 12 bases in the middle. In DNA form, the CDR3 reads TGTGCCAGCAGTGCCAGGCCTCAGGCCTACGAGCAGTACTTC. It encodes CASSARPQAYEQYF.

The chain links TRBV5-1 to TRBJ1-2; 7 bases line up with TRBD1. CDR1 and CDR2 from the germline V gene are SGHRS and YFSETQ. The junction had 2 bases not matched to a gene; V was cut back by 4 bases and J by 2 bases. CDR3 size: 13 residues. The CDR3 DNA is TGCGCCAGCAGCCCACAGGGGAACTATGGCTACACCTTC. It specifies CASSPQGNYGYTF.

The chain is built from TRBV30 and TRBJ1-6; 9 bases agree with TRBD1. Germline values: CDR1 GTSNPN, CDR2 SVGIG (reference sequence). V dropped 4 bases and J dropped 7; count of bases not matched to a gene: 5. The CDR3 contains 14 residues. The CDR3 nucleotides are TGTGCCTGGAACCTACAGGGGGCAAATTCACCCCTCCACTTT. It encodes CAWNLQGANSPLHF.

The rearrangement joins TRBV10-3 to TRBJ2-7; D ambiguous. CDR3 size: 15 residues. Between the trimmed V and J ends, which lost 2 bases and 0 bases, there was a span of 11 bases. Germline lookup yields CDR1 ENHRY and CDR2 SYGVKD. In DNA form, the CDR3 reads TGTGCCATCAGTGAGGAAGCGACCAGCTCCTACGAGCAGTACTTC. Amino acids: CAISEEATSSYEQYF.

The chain joins TRBV10-3 to TRBJ2-7, with 12 positions matching TRBD2. CDR1 and CDR2 from the germline V gene are ENHRY and SYGVKD. The V and J ends lost 0 bases and 3 bases, in that order; junction bases with no gene match: 9. The CDR3 is 18 amino acids. CDR3 sequence (DNA): TGTGCCATCAGTGAGTCGGGGAGGGCTAGCGGGAGGGACTACGAGCAGTACTTC. Residues: CAISESGRASGRDYEQYF.

V and J are TRBV6-5 and TRBJ1-6; possible D gene TRBD1, 6 bases. Germline V gene data show CDR1 as MNHEY and CDR2 as SVGAGI. The germline V and J ends were trimmed by 6 bases and 6 bases, with 9 bases remaining between them. There are 13 residues in the CDR3. CDR3 in DNA: TGTGCCAGCAGCCCAGGGGTTAATTCACCCCTCCACTTT. It is translated as CASSPGVNSPLHF.

The V gene is TRBV29-1, the J gene TRBJ2-7; D uncertain. Germline CDR1 is SQVTM and CDR2 is ANQGSEA. This CDR3 spans 11 amino acids. Trimming cost V 4 bases and J 6 bases, with 10 bases left between them. Written as DNA, the CDR3 is TGCAGCGTTGTTCAGCGAAGCGAGCAGTACTTC. This sequence encodes CSVVQRSEQYF.

The V call is TRBV4-2, the J call TRBJ1-3; D is perhaps TRBD1 (5 bases). Germline values: CDR1 LGHNA, CDR2 YNFKEQ. This CDR3 comprises 17 residues. Trimming stripped 1 base from V and 0 bases from J, with 13 bases between. CDR3 sequence: CASSQGGAGSSGNTIYF. CDR3 nucleotides: TGTGCCAGCAGCCAAGGGGGCGCTGGGTCCTCTGGAAACACCATATATTTT.

The V gene is TRBV27, the J gene TRBJ1-2; 9 nucleotides match TRBD1. CDR1 MNHEY and CDR2 SMNVEV come from the germline V gene (reference sequence). CDR3 size: 17 residues. V dropped 6 bases and J dropped 8; count of bases not matched to a gene: 19. The CDR3 DNA reads as TGTGCCAGCAGCAACACAGGGGGCCAAGTGGATTGGGGGGGCTACACCTTC. Translation: CASSNTGGQVDWGGYTF.

The gene calls are TRBV7-2 and TRBJ2-2, with D perhaps TRBD1 (5 bases). Trimming took off 2 bases at V and 6 bases at J, with 7 bases between the two ends. The CDR3 has 13 residues. Germline-derived CDR1 and CDR2 are SGHTA and FQGNSA. Written as DNA, the CDR3 is TGTGCCAGCAGCTTAAAAGGGGCCGGGGAGCTGTTTTTT. Its translation is CASSLKGAGELFF.

This chain links TRBV19 with TRBJ2-5; D is perhaps TRBD1 (5 bases). The CDR3 is 12 amino acids. The V end was cut by 2 bases, the J end by 5 bases, with 6 bases between. Germline V gene sequence: CDR1 LNHDA, CDR2 SQIVND (reference sequence). CDR3 sequence reads: CASSIQGETQYF. The CDR3 DNA follows: TGTGCCAGTAGTATACAGGGCGAGACCCAGTACTTC.

The rearrangement joins TRBV27 to TRBJ2-2; 7 positions match TRBD2. Germline CDR1 reads MNHEY; CDR2 reads SMNVEV (reference sequence). This CDR3 contains 15 residues. Germline trimming cut 7 bases from V and 0 bases from J; bases unmatched to any gene: 5. Written as DNA, the CDR3 is TGTGCCAGCACCCCACTAGCGTCGAACACCGGGGAGCTGTTTTTT. This codes for CASTPLASNTGELFF.

The chain is built from TRBV10-3 and TRBJ2-1, with 11 bases lining up with TRBD2. The CDR3 consists of 16 residues. The trim removed 3 bases at V and 7 bases at J, leaving 8 bases unmatched. Per germline, CDR1 ENHRY and CDR2 SYGVKD. CDR3 loop: CAISDPQGLAVNEQFF. The DNA for the CDR3 is TGTGCCATCAGTGATCCCCAGGGACTAGCGGTAAATGAGCAGTTCTTC.

The rearrangement links TRBV19 to TRBJ2-3, with TRBD2 matching 10 bases. Trimming cost V 3 bases and J 3 bases; bases outside gene matches: 3. This CDR3 region has 15 residues. The germline gives CDR1 LNHDA, CDR2 SQIVND (reference sequence). CDR3 loop: CASSMGSGGTDTQYF. As DNA, the CDR3 is TGTGCCAGTAGTATGGGTAGCGGGGGGACAGATACGCAGTATTTT.

This clone showed up just once. CDR3 amino acids: CASSLRDSGAGPGNTIYF. The CDR3 DNA sequence: TGCGCCAGCAGCTTGAGGGACAGCGGAGCGGGTCCTGGAAACACCATATATTTT. This chain connects TRBV5-1 to TRBJ1-3; 7 positions agree with TRBD1. The CDR3 covers 18 residues. Unmatched junction bases numbered 12, after V lost 1 base and J lost 2 bases. Germline loops: CDR1 SGHRS, CDR2 YFSETQ.

The CDR3 region is CASRTSGTTYNEQFF. In DNA, the CDR3 is TGTGCCAGCAGGACCTCCGGGACTACCTACAATGAGCAGTTCTTC. The chain links TRBV2 to TRBJ2-1; 7 bases map to TRBD2. Germline V gives CDR1 SNHLY, CDR2 FYNNEI. The V segment lost 6 bases and the J segment 2 bases; nucleotides outside the gene matches: 7. This CDR3 contains 15 residues.

The CDR3 loop is CASSSSDVTDNEQFF. In DNA, the CDR3 is TGTGCCAGCAGCTCATCGGACGTGACAGACAATGAGCAGTTCTTC. The V and J genes are TRBV11-2 and TRBJ2-1; a weak D match, TRBD1 (5 bases). CDR1 and CDR2 from the germline V gene are SGHAT and FQNNGV. Trimming took off 4 bases at V and 5 bases at J, with 15 bases between the two ends. This CDR3 has 15 amino acids.

The chain combines TRBV2 with TRBJ1-1; D possibly corresponds to TRBD1 (5 bases). This CDR3 spans 13 amino acids. Trimming took 8 bases from V and 0 from J, leaving 10 bases between them. Germline values: CDR1 SNHLY, CDR2 FYNNEI. CDR3 amino acids: CASAGTMNTEAFF. CDR3 DNA sequence: TGTGCCAGCGCGGGGACTATGAACACTGAAGCTTTCTTT.

The chain carries TRBV6-1 and TRBJ2-3, with 9 bases that match TRBD2. Unmatched junction bases numbered 5, after V lost 3 bases and J lost 4 bases. CDR3 length: 15 residues. CDR1 is MNHNS, CDR2 SASEGT, per germline. CDR3 sequence (DNA): TGTGCCAGCAGTGAGCGGGGGGGCGGGGCAGATACGCAGTATTTT. Its protein product is CASSERGGGADTQYF.

J is TRBJ2-7 and V is TRBV5-6, with D possibly TRBD1 on 5 matching bases. Germline CDR1 reads SGHDT; CDR2 reads YYEEEE. Trimming took off 2 bases at V and 5 bases at J, with 14 bases between the two ends. The CDR3 extends over 14 amino acids. CDR3 nucleotide sequence: TGTGCCAGCAGCTTTGGGATCAGGGTCGACGAGCAGTACTTC. Its translation is CASSFGIRVDEQYF.

This rearrangement joins TRBV4-1 to TRBJ2-5; tentative D call: TRBD1 (6 bases). Trimming removed 2 bases from V and 4 bases from J, with 20 bases in between. The CDR3 runs 17 residues. The germline V gene encodes CDR1 MGHRA and CDR2 YSYEKL. The CDR3 region is CASSQNSGTPRGETQYF. Here the CDR3 DNA reads TGCGCCAGCAGCCAAAATTCCGGGACACCCCGCGGAGAGACCCAGTACTTC.

The J gene is TRBJ1-1, the V gene TRBV6-6; D remains unclear. This CDR3 has 12 amino acids. Deletions cut 8 bases from V and 11 bases from J, with 18 bases between. Germline V gene data show CDR1 as MNHNY and CDR2 as SVGAGI (reference sequence). The CDR3 bases are TGTGCCAGCCTTGAGGTAGCAGAAACGGCTTTCTTT. Translated: CASLEVAETAFF.

This chain links TRBV18 with TRBJ2-5; TRBD1 matches 9 bases. J was trimmed by 4 bases and V by 6 bases; bases with no gene match: 3. Germline CDR1 and CDR2: KGHSH and LQKENI. The length of the CDR3 is 13 residues. CDR3 bases: TGTGCCAGCTCGGGGACAGGGAGAGAGACCCAGTACTTC. It specifies CASSGTGRETQYF.

This chain joins TRBV6-5 and TRBJ2-2, with TRBD2 as a possible D gene (7 bases). This CDR3 has 14 residues. Trimming removed 11 bases from V and 7 bases from J, with 20 bases in between. Germline CDR1 is MNHEY and CDR2 is SVGAGI. In nucleotides, the CDR3 is TGTGCCGTCATGGGGGGGGCCGGTATCGGGGAGCTGTTTTTT. As protein: CAVMGGAGIGELFF.

This chain connects TRBV7-2 to TRBJ2-1; 8 bases are shared with TRBD2. Germline trimming cut 0 bases from V and 4 bases from J; bases unmatched to any gene: 5. CDR3 size: 16 residues. CDR1 is SGHTA and CDR2 is FQGNSA in the germline V gene. The CDR3 sequence: CASSLAGAGAYNEQFF. The CDR3 bases are TGTGCCAGCAGCTTAGCAGGAGCGGGGGCGTACAATGAGCAGTTCTTC.

This chain joins TRBV5-4 and TRBJ2-5, with TRBD2 matching over 8 bases. Germline V gene lookup returns CDR1 SGHNT and CDR2 YYREEE (reference sequence). This CDR3 has 17 residues. Trimming took 4 bases from V and 2 from J; bases not matched to a gene: 13. The CDR3 is CASSPGGLTAAQETQYF. In nucleotides, the CDR3 is TGTGCCAGCAGCCCGGGGGGGTTAACCGCGGCACAAGAGACCCAGTACTTC. The whole variable domain, filled in from reference TRBV5-4 and TRBJ2-5, reads ETGVTQSPTHLIKTRGQQVTLRCSSQSGHNTVSWYQQALGQGPQFIFQYYREEENGRGNFPPRFSGLQFPNYSSELNVNALELDDSALYLCASSPGGLTAAQETQYFGPGTRLLVL.

CDR3 nucleotide sequence: TGTGCCAGCAGCCTATCAGGGGCGCTCGGCGTCCTGACTTTC. As protein: CASSLSGALGVLTF. The genes are TRBV11-2 and TRBJ2-6, with TRBD1 as a possible D gene (6 bases). CDR1 SGHAT and CDR2 FQNNGV come from the germline V gene. This CDR3 is built from 14 residues. V was trimmed by 5 bases and J by 12 bases, leaving 17 bases between them.